This T cell receptor (beta chain) came from a study of cytomegalovirus exposure and HLA in healthy donors. The PCR contained 60 Vbeta and 13 Jbeta primers. Sequenced by immunoSEQ multiplex PCR; TCRdb stores in-frame clones only, minus some. There are 100,000 to 150,000 clones in the sample; around 72% occur only once, and about 3% lies in the top ten. Germline-derived CDR1 and CDR2 are SNHLY and FYNNEI. The J segment lost 0 bases and the V segment lost 6 bases, leaving 4 bases of the junction unmatched. The CDR3 covers 14 residues. The TCR comes from a human donor in good health. The sample consisted of PBMCs. This chain connects TRBV2 to TRBJ2-7; TRBD2 matches at 8 bases. Here the CDR3 DNA reads TGTGCCAGCAGCGGACTAGCCCGCTCCTACGAGCAGTACTTC. This codes for CASSGLARSYEQYF.